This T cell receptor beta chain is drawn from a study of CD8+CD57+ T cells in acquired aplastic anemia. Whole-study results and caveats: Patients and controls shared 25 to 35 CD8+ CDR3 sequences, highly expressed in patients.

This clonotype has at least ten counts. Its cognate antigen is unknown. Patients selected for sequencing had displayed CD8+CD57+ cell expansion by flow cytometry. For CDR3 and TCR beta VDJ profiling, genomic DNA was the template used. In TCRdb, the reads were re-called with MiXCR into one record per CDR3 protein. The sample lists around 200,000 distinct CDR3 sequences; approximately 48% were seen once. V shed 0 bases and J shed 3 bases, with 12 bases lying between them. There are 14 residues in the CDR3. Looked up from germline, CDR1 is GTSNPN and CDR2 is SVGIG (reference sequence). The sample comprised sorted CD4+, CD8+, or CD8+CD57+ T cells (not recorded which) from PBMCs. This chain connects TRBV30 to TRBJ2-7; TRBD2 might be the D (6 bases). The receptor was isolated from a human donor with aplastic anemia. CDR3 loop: CAWSVTSWNYEQYF. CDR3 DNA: TGTGCCTGGAGTGTAACTAGCTGGAACTACGAGCAGTACTTC.